This T cell receptor beta chain was profiled in a study of shared clonotypes between healthy human individuals. Germline values: CDR1 SGDLS, CDR2 YYNGEE. The V end was cut by 4 bases, the J end by 8 bases, with 13 bases between. The CDR3 has 13 residues. Terminally differentiated effector memory CD45RA+ cells were excluded by CCR7 positive selection of CD45RO-negative cells. The data were produced by immunoSEQ multiplex PCR, yet TCRdb's version contains in-frame clones alone and is incomplete. Of about 1.9 million clones in the sample, around 93% were seen once. The genes are TRBV9 and TRBJ2-1; no definite D call. The sample comprised naive CD8+ T cells from PBMCs. This TCR was recovered from a man between 18 and 35 years old in good health. Some clones in this sample may be carry-over from other donors' samples. The DNA for the CDR3 is TGTGCCAGCAGCCTAAGAACGTTCGATGAGCAGTTCTTC. It codes for CASSLRTFDEQFF.